These 21 T cell receptor beta chains were sequenced from one sample in a study of OX40 agonist ivuxolimab in advanced cancers. The assay was immunoSEQ multiplex PCR, and TCRdb's table has in-frame clones only and misses some. The sample has some 74,000 clones; about 88% are singletons. The source material was CD4+ or CD8+ T cells sorted from blood, sampled in a trial of the OX40 agonist ivuxolimab. The receptors originated from an adult with an advanced solid tumor such as melanoma, head and neck, liver or kidney cancer.

This sequence joins TRBV6-6 and TRBJ2-7, with 7 bases aligning to TRBD1. Losses at the gene ends were 2 bases for V and 0 bases for J; bases not matched to a gene: 4. Germline V gene sequence: CDR1 MNHNY, CDR2 SVGAGI (reference sequence). This CDR3 contains 15 residues. The DNA for the CDR3 is TGTGCCAGCAGTTACGGACAGGCCCCCTCCTACGAGCAGTACTTC. Its protein product is CASSYGQAPSYEQYF.

J is TRBJ1-6 and V is TRBV5-1, with 8 bases identical to TRBD1. Germline CDR1 SGHRS, CDR2 YFSETQ. CDR3 length: 18 amino acids. The V gene end was trimmed by 5 bases and the J gene end by 2 bases; junction bases not matched to a gene: 12. Here the CDR3 DNA reads TGCGCCAGCAGTTTTGTCGGAGCAGGGGGCGCCTATAATTCACCCCTCCACTTT. Protein: CASSFVGAGGAYNSPLHF.

This chain connects TRBV28 to TRBJ1-4; maybe TRBD1 (5 bases). CDR3 length: 16 amino acids. The germline V gene encodes CDR1 MDHEN and CDR2 SYDVKM. V was clipped by 3 bases and J by 0 bases, with 11 bases between them. The CDR3 region is CASSLGGIATNEKLFF. CDR3 coding DNA: TGTGCCAGCAGTTTGGGGGGAATTGCAACTAATGAAAAACTGTTTTTT.

V and J are TRBV16 and TRBJ1-3; D is possibly TRBD1 (5 bases). Trimming cost V 2 bases and J 2 bases, with 10 bases left between them. Germline-derived CDR1 and CDR2 are KGHSY and FQNENV. CDR3 size: 15 residues. The CDR3 nucleotides read TGTGCCAGCAGCCAACTTGCGGGGCCTGGAAACACCATATATTTT. Protein product: CASSQLAGPGNTIYF.

This clone was seen a few times. CDR3 residues: CASRALAGVDEQFF. The CDR3 DNA sequence: TGTGCCAGTAGGGCACTAGCGGGAGTCGATGAGCAGTTCTTC. This chain connects TRBV19 to TRBJ2-1, with 11 positions matching TRBD2. The CDR3 totals 14 residues. Germline V gives CDR1 LNHDA, CDR2 SQIVND (reference sequence). With 6 bases clipped from V and 8 bases from J, the junction kept 6 bases outside the gene matches.

The chain joins TRBV5-4 to TRBJ1-2; TRBD1 matches 9 bases. CDR3 size: 15 residues. V shed 1 base and J 4 bases; nucleotides not matched to a gene: 5. Germline values: CDR1 SGHNT, CDR2 YYREEE (reference sequence). CDR3 amino acids: CASSLRGGQGYGYTF. In DNA, the CDR3 is TGTGCCAGCAGCTTGCGGGGGGGACAGGGCTATGGCTACACCTTC.

The chain joins TRBV4-1 to TRBJ2-5; D possibly matches TRBD1 or TRBD2 (5 bases each). Germline V CDR1 and CDR2: MGHRA, YSYEKL. V was trimmed by 7 bases and J by 3 bases, leaving 18 bases between them. This CDR3 region has 15 residues. The CDR3 DNA follows: TGCGCCAGCAACCACCCCCACGGGGCTGAAGAGACCCAGTACTTC. Residues: CASNHPHGAEETQYF.

The chain uses TRBV9 and TRBJ2-1, with 8 positions matching TRBD2. The CDR3 contains 15 residues. After removal of 3 bases from V and 4 bases from J, the junction contained 6 bases not matched to a gene. Germline V lookup: CDR1 SGDLS, CDR2 YYNGEE. The CDR3 reads CASSARLAGYNEQFF. CDR3 coding DNA: TGTGCCAGCAGCGCCCGATTAGCGGGGTACAATGAGCAGTTCTTC. The entire variable domain, with the rest obtained from reference TRBV9 and TRBJ2-1, is as follows: DSGVTQTPKHLITATGQRVTLRCSPRSGDLSVYWYQQSLDQGLQFLIQYYNGEERAKGNILERFSAQQFPDLHSELNLSSLELGDSALYFCASSARLAGYNEQFFGPGTRLTVL.

The chain uses TRBV4-2 and TRBJ2-1; the D gene could be TRBD1 or TRBD2 (7 bases each). Trimming shortened V by 2 bases and J by 7 bases, and 12 bases separated the two germline ends. Germline CDR1 LGHNA, CDR2 YNFKEQ. The CDR3 has 14 amino acids. This CDR3 is CASSQSQGGNEQFF. The CDR3 coding sequence is TGTGCCAGCAGCCAATCGCAGGGGGGGAATGAGCAGTTCTTC.

To note about this clone: This specimen includes other DNA sequences encoding the same CDR3. The chain links TRBV28 to TRBJ2-7, with 12 bases fitting TRBD2. The junction had 15 bases not matched to a gene; V was cut back by 2 bases and J by 7 bases. Germline lookup yields CDR1 MDHEN and CDR2 SYDVKM. The CDR3 has 18 amino acids. DNA for the CDR3: TGTGCCAGCAGTTTAGGTTTTGGACTAGCGGGGCTTAACTATGAGCAGTACTTC. This translates into CASSLGFGLAGLNYEQYF.

The gene calls are TRBV6-5 and TRBJ1-1; D is uncertain. The V end lost 3 bases, the J end lost 4 bases, and 9 bases lay between the germline ends. The CDR3 is 13 residues long. CDR1 is MNHEY, CDR2 SVGAGI, per germline. CDR3 coding DNA: TGTGCCAGCAGTTATAATAGCGGCACTGAAGCTTTCTTT. Its protein product is CASSYNSGTEAFF.

V usage is TRBV18 and J usage is TRBJ1-2, with D tentatively TRBD1 (5 bases). Per the germline V gene, CDR1 is KGHSH and CDR2 is LQKENI. V lost 4 bases, J lost 4 bases, and 13 bases lay in between. The CDR3 runs to 14 residues. CDR3 amino acids: CASSLGAQTYGYTF. Here the CDR3 DNA reads TGTGCCAGCTCACTCGGGGCCCAAACCTATGGCTACACCTTC.

V gene TRBV18 combines with J gene TRBJ2-1, with D unclear. V lost 5 bases and J 0 bases, leaving 11 bases between the germline ends. The CDR3 runs 15 residues. Germline V CDR1 and CDR2: KGHSH, LQKENI. In DNA form, the CDR3 reads TGTGCCAGCTCAGATGCGAGTAGCTCCTACAATGAGCAGTTCTTC. Its translation is CASSDASSSYNEQFF.

The chain is built from TRBV11-2 and TRBJ1-1; D not certain. This CDR3 has 15 residues. Germline V lookup: CDR1 SGHAT, CDR2 FQNNGV. V lost 5 bases to trimming and J lost 4 bases, with 17 bases between them. The CDR3 DNA is TGTGCCAGCAGCCAAAACCCCTCCCCTATCACTGAAGCTTTCTTT. This translates into CASSQNPSPITEAFF.

This clone was observed a handful of times. The rearrangement links TRBV6-5 to TRBJ2-5; perhaps D is TRBD1 or TRBD2 (5 bases each). Trimming removed 7 bases at V and 3 bases at J, with 9 bases between. The germline V gene has CDR1 MNHEY and CDR2 SVGAGI. The CDR3 has 12 amino acids. CDR3 loop: CASKVGEETQYF. Here the CDR3 DNA reads TGTGCCAGCAAAGTGGGGGAAGAGACCCAGTACTTC.

The chain uses TRBV5-6 and TRBJ1-2; TRBD1 matches 8 bases. The germline CDR1 and CDR2 sequences are SGHDT and YYEEEE. Losses at the gene ends were 4 bases for V and 5 bases for J; bases not matched to a gene: 7. This CDR3 comprises 14 residues. The CDR3 coding sequence is TGTGCCAGCAGCGCGAGGGACAGGCCTTATGGCTACACCTTC. Translating gives CASSARDRPYGYTF.

This sequence joins TRBV29-1 and TRBJ2-7; D gene unclear. This CDR3 spans 14 amino acids. Germline V gene data show CDR1 as SQVTM and CDR2 as ANQGSEA. V was cut by 4 bases and J by 6 bases, with 19 bases left in between. CDR3 coding DNA: TGCAGCGTTGGGCGAGGCAGTTCAAGGAGCGAGCAGTACTTC. Encoded protein: CSVGRGSSRSEQYF.

This sequence joins TRBV5-1 and TRBJ2-2; 9 positions agree with TRBD1. The CDR3 has 16 amino acids. Trimming cost V 4 bases and J 4 bases; bases outside gene matches: 8. The germline V gene encodes CDR1 SGHRS and CDR2 YFSETQ. The CDR3 region has the DNA TGCGCCAGCAGCCCCGGGACAGGGAAGAGCACCGGGGAGCTGTTTTTT. Translated, it gives CASSPGTGKSTGELFF.

The J gene is TRBJ2-3, the V gene TRBV2; 8 nucleotides match TRBD2. The length of the CDR3 is 15 residues. Germline V gene data show CDR1 as SNHLY and CDR2 as FYNNEI. The V and J ends lost 10 bases and 10 bases, in that order; junction bases with no gene match: 19. CDR3 nucleotides: TGTGCCACTGGGACTAGATCGGCCGCATCGGCGGCGCAGTATTTT. This codes for CATGTRSAASAAQYF.

The rearrangement joins TRBV19 to TRBJ2-7; 8 bases line up with TRBD2. This CDR3 is built from 13 residues. CDR1 LNHDA and CDR2 SQIVND come from the germline V gene (reference sequence). V lost 4 bases to trimming and J lost 2 bases; unmatched junction nucleotides: 1. The DNA for the CDR3 is TGTGCCAGTAGTAGCGGGGGGACCTACGAGCAGTACTTC. Its protein product is CASSSGGTYEQYF.

J is TRBJ2-7 and V is TRBV2; D is perhaps TRBD2 (5 bases). The CDR3 has 11 amino acids. Germline lookup yields CDR1 SNHLY and CDR2 FYNNEI. V lost 6 bases to trimming and J lost 4 bases, with 7 bases between them. For the CDR3, the DNA is TGTGCCAGCAGGGGCGGGTACGAGCAGTACTTC. This gives the protein CASRGGYEQYF. Drawing the rest from reference TRBV2 and TRBJ2-7, the complete variable domain is EPEVTQTPSHQVTQMGQEVILRCVPISNHLYFYWYRQILGQKVEFLVSFYNNEISEKSEIFDDQFSVERPDGSNFTLKIRSTKLEDSAMYFCASRGGYEQYFGPGTRLTVT.